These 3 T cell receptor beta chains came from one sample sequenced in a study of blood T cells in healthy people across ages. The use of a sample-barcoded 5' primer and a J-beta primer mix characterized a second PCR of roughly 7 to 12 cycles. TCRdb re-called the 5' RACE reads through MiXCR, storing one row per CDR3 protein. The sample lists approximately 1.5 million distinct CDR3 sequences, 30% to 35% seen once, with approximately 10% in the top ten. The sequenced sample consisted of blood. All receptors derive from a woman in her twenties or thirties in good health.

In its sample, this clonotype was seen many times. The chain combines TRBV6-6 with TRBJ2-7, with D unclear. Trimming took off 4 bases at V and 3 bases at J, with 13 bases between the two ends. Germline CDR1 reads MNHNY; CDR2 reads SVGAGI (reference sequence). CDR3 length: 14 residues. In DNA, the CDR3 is TGTGCCAGCAGTTCGGCCTCTAGGAACTACGAGCAGTACTTC. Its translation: CASSSASRNYEQYF.

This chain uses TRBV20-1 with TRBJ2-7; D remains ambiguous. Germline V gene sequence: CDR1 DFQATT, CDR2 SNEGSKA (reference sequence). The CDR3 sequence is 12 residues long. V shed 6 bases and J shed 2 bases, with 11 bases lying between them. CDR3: CSAKKRTYEQYF. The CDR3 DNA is TGCAGTGCGAAGAAGAGGACCTACGAGCAGTACTTC.

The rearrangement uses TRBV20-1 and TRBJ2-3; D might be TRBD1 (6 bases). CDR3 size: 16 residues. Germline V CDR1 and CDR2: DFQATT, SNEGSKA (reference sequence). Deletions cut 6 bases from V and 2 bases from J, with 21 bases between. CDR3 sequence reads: CSAYPGHGTTTDTQYF. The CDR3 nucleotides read TGCAGTGCATATCCGGGACACGGTACGACCACAGATACGCAGTATTTT.